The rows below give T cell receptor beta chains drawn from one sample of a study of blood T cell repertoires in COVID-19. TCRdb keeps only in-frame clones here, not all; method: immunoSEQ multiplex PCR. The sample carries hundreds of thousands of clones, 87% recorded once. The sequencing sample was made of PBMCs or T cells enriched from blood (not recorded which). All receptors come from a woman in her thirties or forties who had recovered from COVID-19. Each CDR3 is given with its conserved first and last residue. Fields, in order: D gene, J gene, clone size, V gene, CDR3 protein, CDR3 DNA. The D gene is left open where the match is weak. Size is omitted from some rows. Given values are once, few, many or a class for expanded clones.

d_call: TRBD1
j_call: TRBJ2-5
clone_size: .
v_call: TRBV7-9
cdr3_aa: CASSLASAARDRVETQYF
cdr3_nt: TGTGCCAGCAGCTTAGCGTCTGCGGCACGGGACAGGGTGGAGACCCAGTACTTC

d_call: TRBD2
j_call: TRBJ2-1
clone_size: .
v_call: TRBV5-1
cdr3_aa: CASSVREAYNEQFF
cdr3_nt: TGCGCCAGCAGCGTCCGGGAGGCTTACAATGAGCAGTTCTTC

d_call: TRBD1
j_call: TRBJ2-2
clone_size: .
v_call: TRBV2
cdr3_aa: CASSGTGGHTGELFF
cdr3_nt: TGTGCCAGCTCCGGGACAGGCGGGCACACCGGGGAGCTGTTTTTT

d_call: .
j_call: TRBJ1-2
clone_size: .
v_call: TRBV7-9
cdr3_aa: CASSLTGVDGYTF
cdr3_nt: TGTGCCAGCAGCTTAACGGGGGTGGATGGCTACACCTTC

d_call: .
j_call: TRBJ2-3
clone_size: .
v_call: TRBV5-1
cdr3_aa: CASSLFPLSTDTQYF
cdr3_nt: TGCGCCAGCAGCTTATTCCCCTTGAGCACAGATACGCAGTATTTT

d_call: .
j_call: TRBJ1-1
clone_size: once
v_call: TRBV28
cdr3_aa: CASSRPASAVAFF
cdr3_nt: TGTGCCAGCAGTCGACCAGCCTCGGCGGTAGCTTTCTTT

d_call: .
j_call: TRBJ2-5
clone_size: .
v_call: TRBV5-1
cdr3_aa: CASSLVTTPQSGTQYF
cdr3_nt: TGCGCCAGCAGCTTGGTGACTACTCCTCAAAGCGGGACCCAGTACTTC

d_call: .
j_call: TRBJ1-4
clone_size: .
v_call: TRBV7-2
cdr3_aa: CASSPRASTNEKLFF
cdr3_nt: TGTGCCAGCAGCCCTCGCGCATCCACTAATGAAAAACTGTTTTTT

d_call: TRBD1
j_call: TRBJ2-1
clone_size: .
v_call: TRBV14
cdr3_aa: CASSHYPGQGSVEQFF
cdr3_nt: TGTGCCAGCAGCCATTACCCGGGACAGGGCTCGGTTGAGCAGTTCTTC

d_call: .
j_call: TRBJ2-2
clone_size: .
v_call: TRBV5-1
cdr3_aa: CASSLAAGRNTGELFF
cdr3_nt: TGCGCCAGCAGCTTGGCTGCCGGGAGGAACACCGGGGAGCTGTTTTTT

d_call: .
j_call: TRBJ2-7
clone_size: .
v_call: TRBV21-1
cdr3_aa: CQPLALYEQYF
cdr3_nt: TGCCAGCCCCTAGCGCTATACGAGCAGTACTTC

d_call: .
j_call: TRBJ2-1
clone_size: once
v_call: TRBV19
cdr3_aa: CASRWQGLGEQFF
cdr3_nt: TGTGCCAGTAGGTGGCAGGGGTTAGGTGAGCAGTTCTTC

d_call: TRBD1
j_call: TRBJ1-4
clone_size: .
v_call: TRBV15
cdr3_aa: CATSGRQGSAEKLFF
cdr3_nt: TGTGCCACCAGCGGCCGACAGGGGAGTGCGGAAAAACTGTTTTTT

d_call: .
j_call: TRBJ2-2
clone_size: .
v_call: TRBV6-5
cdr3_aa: CASSPGSGELFF
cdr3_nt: TGTGCCAGCAGTCCAGGGTCCGGGGAGCTGTTTTTT

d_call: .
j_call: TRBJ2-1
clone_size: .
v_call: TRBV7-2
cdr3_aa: CASSLSRGRYNEQFF
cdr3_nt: TGTGCCAGCAGCTTATCGCGGGGACGTTACAATGAGCAGTTCTTC

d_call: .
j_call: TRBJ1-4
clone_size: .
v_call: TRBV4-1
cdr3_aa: CASSQEGGQTNEKLFF
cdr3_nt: TGCGCCAGCAGCCAAGAAGGTGGACAGACTAATGAAAAACTGTTTTTT

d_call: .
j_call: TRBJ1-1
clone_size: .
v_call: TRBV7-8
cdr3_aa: CASTRSGGIWRENTEAFF
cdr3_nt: TGTGCCAGCACCCGATCGGGGGGAATTTGGAGGGAGAACACTGAAGCTTTCTTT